This T cell receptor (beta chain) was profiled in a study of T cell responses to AZD1222 COVID-19 vaccine. Study-level background: Some second doses came at about 4 weeks and others at about 12 weeks; these were pooled. Study conclusions and caveats: Baseline seropositivity characterized only six AZD1222 recipients. Only after the peak T cell response were repertoires sampled. The sample set comprised mostly white British donors with more females, and clonal diversity was possibly underestimated.

Trimming left V 8 bases short and J 0 bases short, with 10 bases between. The CDR3 is 13 residues long. Details on this clone: Its antigen is unknown.

Only in-frame clones appear in the TCRdb table, and some are missing; sequencing was by immunoSEQ multiplex PCR. The sample yields some 150,000 clones, about 91% seen once. The sample in question was peripheral blood, obtained on day 0 of AZD1222 vaccination. The chain is built from TRBV12-3 or TRBV12-4 and TRBJ1-1; D is ambiguous. The clonotype was recovered from an adult in good health. For the CDR3, the DNA is TGTGCCAGCTCGCCGACCATGAACACTGAAGCTTTCTTT. It is translated as CASSPTMNTEAFF.